Listed below are T cell receptor beta chains from one sample, sequenced in a study of molecular identifiers for immune sequencing clone quantification. Using its own MiXCR run on the PCR reads, TCRdb lists one record per CDR3 protein. This table has some 100,000 distinct CDR3 sequences, 19% appearing once. The sequencing sample was made of naive CD8+ T cells from blood, with Jurkat cell RNA spiked in. These receptor sequences come from a human donor in good health. Some libraries in this study had Jurkat cell RNA spiked in. Both conserved end residues are part of each CDR3. A D gene is named only where the DNA matches it firmly. Some rows mark clone size as missing; the rest say once, few, many or name a class of expanded clone.

j_call,d_call,v_call,clone_size,cdr3_nt,cdr3_aa
TRBJ2-2,-,TRBV10-3,few,TGTGCCATCAGTGAGACGGACAGTATGAACACCGGGGAGCTGTTTTTT,CAISETDSMNTGELFF
TRBJ1-1,-,TRBV7-9,many,TGTGCCAGCAGCGCAGGTCTCACTGAAGCTTTCTTT,CASSAGLTEAFF
TRBJ2-4,TRBD1,TRBV6-5,many,TGTGCCAGCAGTTACTTAGGGGGCGAAGGCAAAAACATTCAGTACTTC,CASSYLGGEGKNIQYF
TRBJ2-2,-,TRBV9,many,TGTGCCAGCAACTACGGGGACACGAACACCGGGGAGCTGTTTTTT,CASNYGDTNTGELFF
TRBJ2-2,-,TRBV9,many,TGTGCCAGCAGCGTCGACAGGCTCGGCACCGGGGAGCTGTTTTTT,CASSVDRLGTGELFF
TRBJ2-1,-,TRBV4-3,many,TGCGCCAGCAGCCAAGGTGTCGGCTCCAGGGGTTACAATGAGCAGTTCTTC,CASSQGVGSRGYNEQFF
TRBJ2-1,TRBD2,TRBV7-3,many,TGTGCCAGCAGCTCAGGAGCGGGAGCGGTGGATGAGCAGTTCTTC,CASSSGAGAVDEQFF
TRBJ2-7,TRBD1,TRBV7-9,many,TGTGCCAGCAGCTTAGCGGCGGACAGGGGCCACGAGCAGTACTTC,CASSLAADRGHEQYF
TRBJ2-3,TRBD2,TRBV9,many,TGTGCCAGCAGCGTTGCTAGCGGGAGTGTTACAGATACGCAGTATTTT,CASSVASGSVTDTQYF
TRBJ2-2,-,TRBV27,many,TGTGCCAGCAGTTTAAATGCAGGGACCGGGGAGCTGTTTTTT,CASSLNAGTGELFF
TRBJ1-2,TRBD1,TRBV7-8,many,TGTGCCAGCAGCCGACAGGGAGTTTATGGCTACACCTTC,CASSRQGVYGYTF
TRBJ2-3,TRBD2,TRBV19,many,TGTGCCAGTAGTCTGGGACTAGCGGGAGCCGCAGATACGCAGTATTTT,CASSLGLAGAADTQYF
TRBJ1-6,-,TRBV6-6,many,TGTGCCAGCAGGGGAACTCGGACGAGCTCCTATAATTCACCCCTCCACTTT,CASRGTRTSSYNSPLHF
TRBJ2-7,TRBD1,TRBV10-3,-,TGTGCCATCAGGACAGGGGACTCCTACGAGCAGTACTTC,CAIRTGDSYEQYF
TRBJ1-3,-,TRBV12-3/TRBV12-4,many,TGTGCCAGCACCGCCATTAACCCTGGAAACACCATATATTTT,CASTAINPGNTIYF
TRBJ2-3,-,TRBV9,many,TGTGCCAGCAGCGTAGGAGGGGCTGGAGATACGCAGTATTTT,CASSVGGAGDTQYF
TRBJ2-3,-,TRBV29-1,many,TGCAGCCTCAGGAGAGGATCTAGCACAGATACGCAGTATTTT,CSLRRGSSTDTQYF
TRBJ2-3,TRBD2,TRBV28,many,TGTGCCAGCAGTGCCGGGACTAGCGGGACGTTCACGACAGATACGCAGTATTTT,CASSAGTSGTFTTDTQYF
TRBJ1-1,-,TRBV5-6,many,TGTGCCAGCAGCCAAGGAGCAGGGTCCACTGAAGCTTTCTTT,CASSQGAGSTEAFF
TRBJ2-7,-,TRBV6-1,many,TGTGCCAGCAGTGAAGCGGGGAGCTACGAGCAGTACTTC,CASSEAGSYEQYF
TRBJ2-4,TRBD1,TRBV7-9,few,TGTGCCAGCAGCCCCCCGGGACAGGGGGACAAAAACATTCAGTACTTC,CASSPPGQGDKNIQYF
TRBJ2-3,-,TRBV7-3,many,TGTGCCAGCAGCTTAAGACCAGACACAGATACGCAGTATTTT,CASSLRPDTDTQYF
TRBJ2-2,-,TRBV27,few,TGTGCCAGCAGTTCCCATAATTTCCGGACTGAGAACACCGGGGAGCTGTTTTTT,CASSSHNFRTENTGELFF
TRBJ1-5,TRBD1,TRBV4-1,many,TGCGCCAGCAGCCAAGAAGACAGGGATGATCAGCCCCAGCATTTT,CASSQEDRDDQPQHF
TRBJ1-1,TRBD1,TRBV13,many,TGTGCCAGTATACCTGAACCTCCGGGACAGGGGGCTAACACTGAAGCTTTCTTT,CASIPEPPGQGANTEAFF
TRBJ1-1,-,TRBV30,many,TGTATGCTAAGGGGGGAGAACACTGAAGCTTTCTTT,CMLRGENTEAFF
TRBJ2-5,TRBD2,TRBV2,many,TGTGCCACCAATGGGGCACTAGCGGGCCGAAAAGAGACCCAGTACTTC,CATNGALAGRKETQYF
TRBJ2-7,TRBD1,TRBV5-1,many,TGCGCCAGCAGCTTTTACAGGGGGAGCGACTCCTACGAGCAGTACTTC,CASSFYRGSDSYEQYF
TRBJ2-5,-,TRBV29-1,many,TGCAGCGTTGACCCAGGGGACAACCAAGAGACCCAGTACTTC,CSVDPGDNQETQYF
TRBJ1-2,-,TRBV14,many,TGTGCCAGCAGCCAAGTTACCGGGGAGTTTACCTATGGCTACACCTTC,CASSQVTGEFTYGYTF
TRBJ2-7,-,TRBV7-8,many,TGTGCCAGCAGCTTAGGAAGGGGGGCCGTCTACGAGCAGTACTTC,CASSLGRGAVYEQYF
TRBJ2-3,-,TRBV20-1,many,TGCAGTGCCCGAGTAATCGGGGAAGGTACAGATACGCAGTATTTT,CSARVIGEGTDTQYF
TRBJ1-1,TRBD1,TRBV2,-,TGTGCCAGCAGTAACGGTGGGGGAGTGGGGGACAGGGGGGAGGTGAACACTGAAGCTTTCTTT,CASSNGGGVGDRGEVNTEAFF
TRBJ2-7,-,TRBV11-1,many,TGTGCCAGCAGCCTACTCGGCTGGGACGAGCAGTACTTC,CASSLLGWDEQYF
TRBJ2-7,-,TRBV28,many,TGTGCCAGCAGCCACTACGAGCAGTACTTC,CASSHYEQYF